This section outlines one T cell receptor (beta chain) sequence together with its context. V lost 4 bases and J lost 7; bases outside the gene matches: 4. The CDR3 has 16 residues. Germline loops: CDR1 SGHTA, CDR2 FQGNSA. These data are taken from a study of T cell changes during pregnancy in multiple sclerosis. Data came from immunoSEQ multiplex PCR; TCRdb stores just in-frame clones and leaves some out. The sample lists tens of thousands of clones, about 90% occurring once. This specimen was peripheral blood, taken in the second trimester of pregnancy. The clonotype was recovered from a female donor in good health, enrolled as a control in a pregnancy study. The J gene is TRBJ2-1, the V gene TRBV7-2; 16 nucleotides line up with TRBD2. The CDR3 is CASSSGLAGGENEQFF. As DNA, the CDR3 is TGTGCCAGCAGCTCGGGACTAGCGGGAGGGGAAAATGAGCAGTTCTTC.